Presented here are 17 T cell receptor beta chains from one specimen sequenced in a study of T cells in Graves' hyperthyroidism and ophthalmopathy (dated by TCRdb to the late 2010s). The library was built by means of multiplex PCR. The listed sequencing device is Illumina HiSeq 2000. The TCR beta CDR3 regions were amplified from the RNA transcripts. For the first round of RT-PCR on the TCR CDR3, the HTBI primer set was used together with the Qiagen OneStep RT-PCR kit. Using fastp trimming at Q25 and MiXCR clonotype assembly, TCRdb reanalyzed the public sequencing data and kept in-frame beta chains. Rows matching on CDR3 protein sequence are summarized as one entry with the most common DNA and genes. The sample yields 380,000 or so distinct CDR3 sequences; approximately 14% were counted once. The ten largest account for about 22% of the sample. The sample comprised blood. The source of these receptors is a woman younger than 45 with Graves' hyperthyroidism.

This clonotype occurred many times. The CDR3 DNA follows: TGTGCCAGCAGCTTAGCCATCGGACAGAGAGCCTACGAGCAGTACTTC. Its protein is CASSLAIGQRAYEQYF. This sequence joins TRBV7-9 and TRBJ2-7, with D possibly TRBD1 on 6 matching bases. The V end was cut by 0 bases, the J end by 2 bases, with 14 bases between. Germline values: CDR1 SEHNR, CDR2 FQNEAQ (reference sequence). This CDR3 spans 16 amino acids.

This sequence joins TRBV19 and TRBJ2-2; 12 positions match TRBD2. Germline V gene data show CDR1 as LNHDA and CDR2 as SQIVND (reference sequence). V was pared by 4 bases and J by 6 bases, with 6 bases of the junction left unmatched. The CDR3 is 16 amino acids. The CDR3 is CASSTKTSGRAGELFF. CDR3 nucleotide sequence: TGTGCCAGTAGTACCAAGACTAGCGGGAGAGCCGGGGAGCTGTTTTTT.

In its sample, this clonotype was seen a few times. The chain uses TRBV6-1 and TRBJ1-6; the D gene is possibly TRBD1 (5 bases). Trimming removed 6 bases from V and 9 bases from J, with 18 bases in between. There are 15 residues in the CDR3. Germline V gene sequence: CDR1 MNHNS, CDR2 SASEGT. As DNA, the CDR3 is TGTGCCAGCAGAGCTGAGCCGGGACGAAGTTCACCCCTCCACTTT. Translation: CASRAEPGRSSPLHF.

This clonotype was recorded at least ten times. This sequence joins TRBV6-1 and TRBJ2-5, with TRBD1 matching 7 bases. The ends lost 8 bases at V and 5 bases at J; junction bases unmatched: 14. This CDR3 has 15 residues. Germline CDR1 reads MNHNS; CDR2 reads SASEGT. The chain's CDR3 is CASSTGSGLQETQYF. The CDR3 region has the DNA TGTGCCAGCTCGACAGGGTCGGGGCTGCAGGAGACCCAGTACTTC.

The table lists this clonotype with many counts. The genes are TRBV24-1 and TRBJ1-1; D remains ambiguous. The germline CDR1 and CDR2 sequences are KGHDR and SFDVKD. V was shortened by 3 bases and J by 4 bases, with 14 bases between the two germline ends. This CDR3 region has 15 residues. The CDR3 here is CATSDARGSSTEAFF. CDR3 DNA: TGTGCCACCAGTGATGCCCGGGGTAGCAGCACTGAAGCTTTCTTT.

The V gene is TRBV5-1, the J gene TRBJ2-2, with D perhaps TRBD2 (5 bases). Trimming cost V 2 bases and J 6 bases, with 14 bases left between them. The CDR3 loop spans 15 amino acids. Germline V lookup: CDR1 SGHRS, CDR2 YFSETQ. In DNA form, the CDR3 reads TGCGCCAGCAGCTTTGTTTGGGAGCCGGCCGGGGAGCTGTTTTTT. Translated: CASSFVWEPAGELFF. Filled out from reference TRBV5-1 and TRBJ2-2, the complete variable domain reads KAGVTQTPRYLIKTRGQQVTLSCSPISGHRSVSWYQQTPGQGLQFLFEYFSETQRNKGNFPGRFSGRQFSNSRSEMNVSTLELGDSALYLCASSFVWEPAGELFFGEGSRLTVL.

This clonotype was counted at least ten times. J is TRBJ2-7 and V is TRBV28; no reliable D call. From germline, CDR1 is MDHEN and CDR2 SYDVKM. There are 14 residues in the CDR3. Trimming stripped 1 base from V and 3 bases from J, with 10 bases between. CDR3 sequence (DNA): TGTGCCAGCAGTTTATTTCGGGCCCACTACGAGCAGTACTTC. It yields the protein CASSLFRAHYEQYF.

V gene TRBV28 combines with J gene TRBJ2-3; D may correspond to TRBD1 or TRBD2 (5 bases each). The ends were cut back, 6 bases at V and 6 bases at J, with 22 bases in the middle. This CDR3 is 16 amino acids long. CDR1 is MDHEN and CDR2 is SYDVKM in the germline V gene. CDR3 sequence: CASSSRDQRLWDTQYF. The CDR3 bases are TGTGCCAGCAGCTCCCGGGACCAACGGCTTTGGGATACGCAGTATTTT.

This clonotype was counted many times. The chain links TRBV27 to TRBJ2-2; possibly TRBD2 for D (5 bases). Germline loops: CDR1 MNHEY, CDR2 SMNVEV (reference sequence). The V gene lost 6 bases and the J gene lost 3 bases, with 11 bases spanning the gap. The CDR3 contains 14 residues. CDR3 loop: CASRFTRDTGELFF. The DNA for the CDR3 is TGTGCCAGCAGATTCACTAGGGACACCGGGGAGCTGTTTTTT.

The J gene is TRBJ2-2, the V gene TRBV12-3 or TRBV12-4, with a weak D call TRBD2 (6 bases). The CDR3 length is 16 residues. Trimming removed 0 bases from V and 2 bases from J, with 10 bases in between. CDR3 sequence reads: CASSLAVTRNTGELFF. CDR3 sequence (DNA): TGTGCCAGCAGTTTAGCGGTGACTAGAAACACCGGGGAGCTGTTTTTT.

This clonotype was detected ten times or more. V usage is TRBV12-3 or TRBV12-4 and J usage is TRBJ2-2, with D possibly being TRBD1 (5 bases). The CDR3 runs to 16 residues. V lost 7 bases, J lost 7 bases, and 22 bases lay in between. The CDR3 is CASNLAPIQGSGELFF. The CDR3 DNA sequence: TGTGCCAGCAACCTCGCCCCAATCCAGGGAAGCGGGGAGCTGTTTTTT.

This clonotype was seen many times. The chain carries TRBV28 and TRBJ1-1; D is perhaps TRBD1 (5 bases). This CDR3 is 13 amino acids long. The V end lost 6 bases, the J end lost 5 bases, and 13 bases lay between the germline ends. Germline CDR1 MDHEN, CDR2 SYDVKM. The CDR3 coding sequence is TGTGCCAGCAGACCGCCAGGGCGAACTGAAGCTTTCTTT. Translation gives CASRPPGRTEAFF.

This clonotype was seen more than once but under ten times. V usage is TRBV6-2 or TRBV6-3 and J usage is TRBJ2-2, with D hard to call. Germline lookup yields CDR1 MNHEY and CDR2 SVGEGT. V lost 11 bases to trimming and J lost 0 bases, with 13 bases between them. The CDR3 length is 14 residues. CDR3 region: CAVSAWANTGELFF. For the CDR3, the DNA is TGTGCCGTATCAGCCTGGGCGAACACCGGGGAGCTGTTTTTT.

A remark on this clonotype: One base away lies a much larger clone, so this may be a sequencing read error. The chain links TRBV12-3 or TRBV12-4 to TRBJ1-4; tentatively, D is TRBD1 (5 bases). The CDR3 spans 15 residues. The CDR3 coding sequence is TGTGCCAGCAGTCTCTGGCCAGGGATGGGGGAAAAACCGTTTTTT. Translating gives CASSLWPGMGEKPFF.

The DNA for the CDR3 is TGCGCCAGCAGCCCTCAACCCGGCGGAAGCACAGATACGCAGTATTTT. It yields the protein CASSPQPGGSTDTQYF. V and J are TRBV5-1 and TRBJ2-3; unclear D gene. There are 16 residues in the CDR3. V dropped 4 bases and J dropped 0 bases, with 15 bases sitting between them. Per germline, CDR1 SGHRS and CDR2 YFSETQ.

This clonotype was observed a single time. CDR3 nucleotides: TGCAGTGCTAGCCGGGACTCTCTAATGAGCACTGAAGCTTTCTTT. Translation gives CSASRDSLMSTEAFF. The chain links TRBV20-1 to TRBJ1-1; D might be TRBD1 (5 bases). V was pared by 3 bases and J by 4 bases, with 18 bases between. In germline, CDR1 is DFQATT, CDR2 SNEGSKA (reference sequence). The CDR3 length is 15 residues.

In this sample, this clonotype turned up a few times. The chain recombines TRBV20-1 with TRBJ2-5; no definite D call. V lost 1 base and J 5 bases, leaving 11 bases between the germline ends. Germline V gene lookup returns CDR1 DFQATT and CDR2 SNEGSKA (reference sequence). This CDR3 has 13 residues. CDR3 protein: CSARAMKSETQYF. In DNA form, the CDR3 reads TGCAGTGCTAGAGCTATGAAGAGTGAGACCCAGTACTTC.